This TCR beta chain was profiled in a study of blood T cell repertoires in COVID-19. Study summary: Spain, Italy and the United States supplied samples that represented acute and convalescent COVID-19. PBMCs, B-cell-depleted T cells, or T cells were the source of the cDNA or gDNA that made up the material.

Authors' data handling: Estimation of nucleated cell counts was performed using reference gene primer amplification. The table came from immunoSEQ multiplex PCR; TCRdb's copy has only in-frame clones and leaves some out. V, J and clone size derive from that table, while D and trimming were established from the DNA sequence. The table shows around 100,000 clones, with approximately 80% occurring only once. CDR1 is SNHLY and CDR2 is FYNNEI in the germline V gene. Between the trimmed V and J ends, which lost 5 bases and 2 bases, there was a span of 9 bases. The CDR3 spans 14 residues. J is TRBJ1-4 and V is TRBV2; a possible D gene is TRBD1 (5 bases). This sequence originates from a woman between 65 and 79 years old with acute or convalescent COVID-19. Sequencing input: peripheral blood. The CDR3 DNA reads as TGTGCCAGCAGTACGCGACAGACTAATGAAAAACTGTTTTTT. This codes for CASSTRQTNEKLFF.